The 14 T cell receptor beta chains listed next were all sequenced from one sample in a study of blood T cell repertoires in COVID-19. The method was immunoSEQ multiplex PCR; TCRdb's version includes in-frame clones alone and lacks a portion of them. The sample lists about 160,000 clones, around 90% occurring once. The sample comprised PBMCs or T cells enriched from blood (not recorded which). The receptors stem from a woman in her forties who had been exposed to COVID-19.

This chain joins TRBV5-1 and TRBJ1-1; maybe TRBD1 (5 bases). The germline V gene has CDR1 SGHRS and CDR2 YFSETQ. The CDR3 runs 14 residues. V was trimmed by 4 bases and J by 3 bases, leaving 13 bases between them. This CDR3 reads CASSREGIDTEAFF. The DNA for the CDR3 is TGCGCCAGCAGCCGGGAGGGGATAGACACTGAAGCTTTCTTT.

The CDR3 nucleotides are TGTGCCAGCAGCCAAACAGCCTATGGCTACACCTTC. Protein sequence: CASSQTAYGYTF. V is TRBV28 and J is TRBJ1-2; D gene ambiguous. Germline V gene sequence: CDR1 MDHEN, CDR2 SYDVKM. The V end was cut by 6 bases, the J end by 4 bases, with 9 bases between. CDR3 length: 12 amino acids.

V and J are TRBV3-1 (or the pseudogene TRBV3-2) and TRBJ2-1; 10 nucleotides line up with TRBD2. V lost 0 bases to trimming and J lost 7 bases; unmatched junction nucleotides: 6. The V gene's germline CDR1 is LGHDT and CDR2 YNNKEL (reference sequence). The CDR3 sequence is 16 residues long. The CDR3 coding sequence is TGTGCCAGCAGCCAAGATTTAGCGGGGGGCCAGAATGAGCAGTTCTTC. This translates into CASSQDLAGGQNEQFF.

This clone occurred once. J is TRBJ1-1 and V is TRBV7-9; D possibly corresponds to TRBD1 (5 bases). The CDR3 has 14 amino acids. Germline CDR1 and CDR2: SEHNR and FQNEAQ (reference sequence). V lost 5 bases to trimming and J lost 6 bases, with 16 bases between them. The CDR3 DNA is TGTGCCAGCAGCCTCAACGGGGGAGGCGCTGAAGCTTTCTTT. Protein: CASSLNGGGAEAFF.

The genes are TRBV2 and TRBJ2-7, with 7 bases that match TRBD2. The germline CDR1 and CDR2 sequences are SNHLY and FYNNEI. The CDR3 runs to 12 residues. Written as DNA, the CDR3 is TGTGTCGGGGGGACCGTGTCTTACGAGCAGTACTTC. The encoded protein is CVGGTVSYEQYF.

The rearrangement uses TRBV28 and TRBJ2-1, with TRBD1 matching 7 bases. Per the germline V gene, CDR1 is MDHEN and CDR2 is SYDVKM. V shed 3 bases, J shed 10 bases, and the junction held 6 bases outside the gene matches. The CDR3 extends over 13 amino acids. CDR3 loop: CASSLGKQGEQFF. The DNA for the CDR3 is TGTGCCAGCAGTTTGGGGAAACAGGGGGAGCAGTTCTTC. Full variable domain (outside the CDR3, taken from reference TRBV28 and TRBJ2-1): DVKVTQSSRYLVKRTGEKVFLECVQDMDHENMFWYRQDPGLGLRLIYFSYDVKMKEKGDIPEGYSVSREKKERFSLILESASTNQTSMYLCASSLGKQGEQFFGPGTRLTVL.

This clone has a handful of counts. The rearrangement joins TRBV25-1 to TRBJ1-6, with 7 positions matching TRBD1. The CDR3 spans 13 residues. Germline trimming cut 6 bases from V and 9 bases from J; bases unmatched to any gene: 5. Germline V gives CDR1 MGHDK, CDR2 SYGVNS. The CDR3 DNA sequence: TGTGCCAGCAGAGACAGGGCCGGTTCACCCCTCCACTTT. This codes for CASRDRAGSPLHF. Using reference TRBV25-1 and TRBJ1-6 for the parts outside the CDR3, the full variable domain is EADIYQTPRYLVIGTGKKITLECSQTMGHDKMYWYQQDPGMELHLIHYSYGVNSTEKGDLSSESTVSRIRTEHFPLTLESARPSHTSQYLCASRDRAGSPLHFGNGTRLTVT.

The chain links TRBV9 to TRBJ1-2; D remains unclear. From germline, CDR1 is SGDLS and CDR2 YYNGEE. Trimming shortened V by 0 bases and J by 8 bases, and 14 bases separated the two germline ends. The CDR3 totals 14 residues. The CDR3 DNA follows: TGTGCCAGCAGCGTAGATGAGGGAAGGAGCGGCTACACCTTC. Its protein is CASSVDEGRSGYTF.

This chain uses TRBV30 with TRBJ2-3; TRBD2 matches at 10 bases. The V and J ends lost 2 bases and 3 bases, in that order; junction bases with no gene match: 11. The V gene's germline CDR1 is GTSNPN and CDR2 SVGIG (reference sequence). The CDR3 length is 17 residues. The CDR3: CAWSRSGGALLTDTQYF. CDR3 coding DNA: TGTGCCTGGAGTAGGAGCGGGGGGGCCTTGTTAACAGATACGCAGTATTTT.

This clone has only one observation. The rearrangement links TRBV7-9 to TRBJ1-2, with D perhaps TRBD1 (5 bases). Germline CDR1 and CDR2: SEHNR and FQNEAQ (reference sequence). The CDR3 consists of 13 residues. Trimming shortened V by 5 bases and J by 5 bases, and 12 bases separated the two germline ends. CDR3 nucleotide sequence: TGTGCCAGCAGCGCACAGGAAGGGTATGGCTACACCTTC. It codes for CASSAQEGYGYTF.

The rearrangement links TRBV28 to TRBJ1-4; D is unresolved. Germline CDR1 MDHEN, CDR2 SYDVKM. The CDR3 sequence is 15 residues long. Trimming removed 5 bases at V and 0 bases at J, with 10 bases between. The CDR3 region is CASSSRGSTNEKLFF. CDR3 sequence (DNA): TGTGCCAGCAGTAGCCGCGGATCAACTAATGAAAAACTGTTTTTT.

This clone was seen once. The J gene is TRBJ1-2, the V gene TRBV18; no reliable D call. CDR3 size: 16 residues. Trimming cost V 0 bases and J 4 bases, with 15 bases left between them. Per the germline V gene, CDR1 is KGHSH and CDR2 is LQKENI. The CDR3 is CASSPPTASPLYGYTF. The CDR3 DNA follows: TGTGCCAGCTCACCACCAACCGCGAGCCCTCTCTATGGCTACACCTTC.

With regard to this clone: An end of the junction differs from the germline gene, which may be a read error. The chain joins TRBV28 to TRBJ1-1, with no clear D. The CDR3 is made up of 14 amino acids. Germline CDR1 and CDR2: MDHEN and SYDVKM. CDR3 sequence reads: CASRPEALNAEAFF. The CDR3 DNA sequence: TGTGCCAGCAGACCGGAGGCACTGAACGCTGAAGCTTTCTTT.

The V gene is TRBV5-1, the J gene TRBJ1-1, with a tentative D call TRBD1 (5 bases). V lost 1 base to trimming and J lost 0 bases, with 7 bases between them. Looked up from germline, CDR1 is SGHRS and CDR2 is YFSETQ. The CDR3 consists of 14 residues. DNA of the CDR3: TGCGCCAGCAGCTTGCTACAGGTGAACACTGAAGCTTTCTTT. Its protein product is CASSLLQVNTEAFF.